The rows below give T cell receptor beta chains drawn from one sample of a study of PD-1 blockade in classical Hodgkin lymphoma. Produced via immunoSEQ multiplex PCR; TCRdb's table is partial and in-frame only. The sample holds 60,000 or so clones, roughly nine tenths seen once. Sample: peripheral blood mononuclear cells (PBMCs), taken at baseline. Receptors were obtained from a human donor with classical Hodgkin lymphoma. The CDR3 runs from the conserved cysteine through the conserved F or W. A D gene is named only where the DNA matches it firmly. The size of a clone is reported for some rows only, either as once, few or many, or as a class for expanded clones.

- TRBJ2-1 TRBD2 TRBV5-8 TGTGCCAGCAGCTTGGCCGTAATAGCGGGAGGCCCTAATGAGCAGTTCTTC CASSLAVIAGGPNEQFF
once TRBJ2-1 - TRBV29-1 TGCAGCGTTGGAGGGTGGGAGCAGTTCTTC CSVGGWEQFF
once TRBJ2-1 - TRBV6-5 TGTGCCAGCAGAGCCCCCCTGATCGGGGGAGGACAGTTCTTC CASRAPLIGGGQFF
- TRBJ2-1 TRBD2 TRBV4-1 TGCGCCAGCAGCCGACTAGCGGGAAGAGGCAATGAGCAGTTCTTC CASSRLAGRGNEQFF
- TRBJ2-5 - TRBV11-2 TGTGCCAGCAGCTTAGTACCGGAGGGGAGAGGGGAGACCCAGTACTTC CASSLVPEGRGETQYF
- TRBJ2-3 - TRBV6-1 TGTGCCAGCAGTGAAGAAGAGGGGAGCACAGATACGCAGTATTTT CASSEEEGSTDTQYF
- TRBJ2-1 TRBD2 TRBV4-1 TGCGCCAGCAGCCCTATTTGGGAGGGAAATGAGCAGTTCTTC CASSPIWEGNEQFF
- TRBJ2-3 TRBD2 TRBV18 TGTGCCAGCTCATGGACTAGCGGGAGGGCCTGGGCAGATACGCAGTATTTT CASSWTSGRAWADTQYF
- TRBJ2-1 TRBD2 TRBV6-5 TGTGCCAGCAGTTACCGGACTAGTCGGGACAATGAGCAGTTCTTC CASSYRTSRDNEQFF
- TRBJ2-5 - TRBV6-1 TGTGCCAGCGGGGGCCTTGTAGAGACCCAGTACTTC CASGGLVETQYF
- TRBJ2-3 TRBD2 TRBV29-1 TGCAGCGTTGGTCTAGCGGGCATAACAGATACGCAGTATTTT CSVGLAGITDTQYF
- TRBJ1-1 TRBD1 TRBV10-3 TGTGCCATCAAAGGACAGGGTTCCAAAGAAGCTTTCTTT CAIKGQGSKEAFF
- TRBJ2-5 - TRBV18 TGTGCCAGCTCACCGATACAGGACCAAGAGACCCAGTACTTC CASSPIQDQETQYF
- TRBJ1-3 TRBD1 TRBV6-6 TGTGCCAGCAGTTCCGCGGACAGGCGAAACACCATATATTTT CASSSADRRNTIYF
- TRBJ2-3 TRBD2 TRBV6-1 TGTGCCAGCAGTGTGACTAGCGGACACCGGGATACGCAGTATTTT CASSVTSGHRDTQYF
- TRBJ1-2 TRBD1 TRBV5-1 TGCGCCAGCAGCTTGGACGGCAGGGGGTTCTATGGCTACACCTTC CASSLDGRGFYGYTF
- TRBJ2-2 TRBD2 TRBV19 TGTGCCAGTAGAGAACTAGCGGCGAACACCGGGGAGCTGTTTTTT CASRELAANTGELFF
- TRBJ1-5 - TRBV10-1 TGCGCCAGCAGTGACAGGAATCAGCCCCAGCATTTT CASSDRNQPQHF
- TRBJ2-5 TRBD1 TRBV6-1 TGTGCCAGCAGTGAAGTGGCCGGGACAGGGTTCGTGGAGACCCAGTACTTC CASSEVAGTGFVETQYF
- TRBJ2-5 - TRBV6-1 TGTGCCAGCAGTGGAGTTAGGACGGAGACCCAGTACTTC CASSGVRTETQYF
- TRBJ1-2 TRBD1 TRBV6-6 TGTGCCAGCAGTTATACGGACAGGGACTATGGCTACACCTTC CASSYTDRDYGYTF
- TRBJ2-7 TRBD1 TRBV27 TGTGCCAGCAGTTCGACAGGGTGGGGTGGAGAGCAGTACTTC CASSSTGWGGEQYF
- TRBJ2-7 - TRBV4-1 TGCGCCAGCAGCCAAGATGTGGGTGGGTACGAGCAGTACTTC CASSQDVGGYEQYF
- TRBJ2-7 TRBD2 TRBV15 TGTGCCACCAGCAGAGCTCTCCTCCCCGGGACTAGCTCCTACGAGCAGTACTTC CATSRALLPGTSSYEQYF
few TRBJ1-5 - TRBV6-4 TGTGCCAGCACGGGCAAGGACAGCAATCAGCCCCAGCATTTT CASTGKDSNQPQHF
- TRBJ2-5 TRBD1 TRBV4-1 TGCGCCAGCAGCCGGAATTCCGACAGGGGAGAGACCCAGTACTTC CASSRNSDRGETQYF
- TRBJ2-1 - TRBV27 TGTGCCAGCAGTTCCGGGAGCTACAATGAGCAGTTCTTC CASSSGSYNEQFF
- TRBJ2-3 - TRBV29-1 TGCAGCGTCACACAGGGGAGCGGGGGCACAGATACGCAGTATTTT CSVTQGSGGTDTQYF
- TRBJ2-7 TRBD1 TRBV5-8 TGTGCCAGCAGCGGGGACAGGAAGGGCTCCTACGAGCAGTACTTC CASSGDRKGSYEQYF
- TRBJ2-5 - TRBV28 TGTGCCAGCAGTTACCCAAAGGGGGTACGGCAAGAGACCCAGTACTTC CASSYPKGVRQETQYF
once TRBJ2-1 TRBD2 TRBV6-6 TGTGCCAGCAGCCCGGGGGGGCAGGACAATGAGCAGTTCTTC CASSPGGQDNEQFF
- TRBJ2-3 - TRBV23-1 TGCGCCAGCAGTCCTCCTGAGGGGCTAGTCTTTGCCGCAGATACGCAGTATTTT CASSPPEGLVFAADTQYF